A single count supports the clone carrying this T cell receptor (beta chain). The antigen is undetermined. CDR3 size: 14 residues. Germline loops: CDR1 SGHTA, CDR2 FQGTGA. Trimming cost V 5 bases and J 9 bases; bases outside gene matches: 8. RNA transcripts yielded amplified TCR beta CDR3 regions. When the TCR CDR3 underwent first-round RT-PCR, the HTBI primer set was used. One entry per CDR3 protein, called by TCRdb with MiXCR from the multiplex PCR reads. The table has roughly 660,000 distinct CDR3 sequences, 15% to 20% seen once. Stability of Graves' hyperthyroidism was defined as absent ophthalmopathy progression within 18 months. The data were taken from a study of T cells in Graves' hyperthyroidism and ophthalmopathy. Study-level results: Peripheral blood also featured most of the thyroid clonotypes expanded above 0.001. For ophthalmopathy, model prediction preceded onset by a median about 6.4 months.

Sequencing was carried out using blood. The receptor comes from a man aged 50-59 years with Graves' hyperthyroidism. This chain connects TRBV7-3 to TRBJ2-3; 10 bases align to TRBD1. The CDR3 sequence is CASSPGQGFSTQYF. In DNA, the CDR3 is TGTGCCAGCAGCCCGGGACAGGGGTTTTCCACGCAGTATTTT.